One sample yielded the 8 T cell receptor beta chains listed below, sequenced in a study of T-cell reconstitution after alpha-beta-depleted transplantation in children (dated by TCRdb to about 2016). Library construction relied on PCR. The sequencing machine was an Illumina HiSeq 2500. TCR library preparation used molecular barcoding, with unique molecular identifiers applied to normalize quantification of the TCRbeta repertoire. TCRdb reanalyzed the raw reads on its own, using fastp at Q25 for trimming and MiXCR for clone calling, and kept in-frame beta chains. Rows with one shared CDR3 protein collapse into an entry with the most common genes and DNA. Here the sample has 500,000 to 600,000 distinct CDR3 sequences; about 16% occur a single time. 2.5% to 3.5% of the sample rests with the top ten. Specimen: PBMCs from the stem cell graft donor, collected from the stem cell graft. These TCRs come from a human donor who donated a stem cell graft to a child with acute lymphoblastic leukemia.

The rearrangement joins TRBV27 to TRBJ2-7; D is perhaps TRBD1 (5 bases). The CDR3 contains 14 residues. In germline, CDR1 is MNHEY, CDR2 SMNVEV (reference sequence). V was shortened by 4 bases and J by 3 bases, with 13 bases between the two germline ends. The CDR3 sequence is CASSSLDSFYEQYF. The CDR3, as DNA: TGTGCCAGCAGTTCTCTCGACAGTTTCTACGAGCAGTACTTC.

Only a few counts were recorded for this clonotype. The chain has TRBV20-1 and TRBJ1-2, with 7 positions matching TRBD1. CDR1 is DFQATT, CDR2 SNEGSKA, per germline (reference sequence). The CDR3 is 18 amino acids. V lost 0 bases to trimming and J lost 3 bases; unmatched junction nucleotides: 16. The CDR3 protein is CSARDWRGRVRGDYGYTF. CDR3 sequence (DNA): TGCAGTGCTAGAGATTGGAGGGGGCGCGTCAGGGGCGACTATGGCTACACCTTC.

The chain joins TRBV10-2 to TRBJ1-6; TRBD1 agrees at 7 bases. V trimming: 0 bases; J trimming: 7 bases; junction bases outside the gene matches: 6. The CDR3 loop spans 16 amino acids. Per germline, CDR1 WSHSY and CDR2 SAAADI. The CDR3, as DNA: TGCGCCAGCAGTGAGTCCTACGGCAGGGGGAATTCACCCCTCCACTTT. It encodes CASSESYGRGNSPLHF.

This clonotype showed up just a few times. The chain links TRBV20-1 to TRBJ1-1; D gene unclear. The CDR3 loop spans 14 amino acids. Germline CDR1 is DFQATT and CDR2 is SNEGSKA (reference sequence). Deletions cut 0 bases from V and 6 bases from J, with 14 bases between. DNA for the CDR3: TGCAGTGCTAGAGATAATGGGCAGACCTCTGAAGCTTTCTTT. Translation gives CSARDNGQTSEAFF.

There are many counts of this clonotype. V usage is TRBV20-1 and J usage is TRBJ2-3; D may be TRBD1 (6 bases). The germline V gene encodes CDR1 DFQATT and CDR2 SNEGSKA (reference sequence). The CDR3 has 12 amino acids. Trimming shortened V by 6 bases and J by 5 bases, and 12 bases separated the two germline ends. CDR3 coding DNA: TGCAGTGCCCGATTAGGGGGAGATACGCAGTATTTT. Protein: CSARLGGDTQYF.

The chain has TRBV27 and TRBJ1-1; the D is unclear. Per the germline V gene, CDR1 is MNHEY and CDR2 is SMNVEV (reference sequence). The CDR3 is made up of 10 amino acids. Trimming pared 8 bases from V and 12 bases from J, leaving 13 bases between. The CDR3 reads CASGFGVTFF. CDR3 bases: TGTGCCAGCGGATTCGGAGTAACTTTCTTT.

The gene calls are TRBV12-3 or TRBV12-4 and TRBJ2-5; possible D gene TRBD1, 6 bases. The CDR3 spans 13 residues. Trimming left V 7 bases short and J 7 bases short, with 16 bases between. The DNA of the CDR3 is TGTGCCAGCAATCCCCAACAGGGTTCGACCCAGTACTTC. This sequence encodes CASNPQQGSTQYF.

This clonotype has more than one count but fewer than ten. This sequence joins TRBV20-1 and TRBJ2-7; D is perhaps TRBD2 (5 bases). The CDR3 has 14 residues. The germline V and J ends were trimmed by 6 bases and 0 bases, with 15 bases remaining between them. Per the germline V gene, CDR1 is DFQATT and CDR2 is SNEGSKA (reference sequence). Here the CDR3 DNA reads TGCAGTGCAAAGACTACTACGAGCTCCTACGAGCAGTACTTC. Its translation is CSAKTTTSSYEQYF.